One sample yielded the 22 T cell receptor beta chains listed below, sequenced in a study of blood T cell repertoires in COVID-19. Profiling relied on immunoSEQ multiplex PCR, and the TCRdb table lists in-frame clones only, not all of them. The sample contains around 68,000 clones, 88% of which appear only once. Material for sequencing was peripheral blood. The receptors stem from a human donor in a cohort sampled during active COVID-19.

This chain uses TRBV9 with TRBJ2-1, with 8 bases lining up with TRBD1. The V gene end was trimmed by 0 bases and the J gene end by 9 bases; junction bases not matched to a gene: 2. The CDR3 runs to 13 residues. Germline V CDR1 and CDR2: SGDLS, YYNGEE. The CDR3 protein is CASSVAGTGEQFF. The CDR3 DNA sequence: TGTGCCAGCAGCGTAGCTGGGACAGGTGAGCAGTTCTTC.

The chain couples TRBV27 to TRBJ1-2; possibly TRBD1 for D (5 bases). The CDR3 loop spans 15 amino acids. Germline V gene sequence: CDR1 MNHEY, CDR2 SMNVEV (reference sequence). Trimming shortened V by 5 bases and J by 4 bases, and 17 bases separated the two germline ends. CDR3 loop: CASSPNKGPIYGYTF. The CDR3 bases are TGTGCCAGCAGTCCCAATAAGGGGCCAATCTATGGCTACACCTTC.

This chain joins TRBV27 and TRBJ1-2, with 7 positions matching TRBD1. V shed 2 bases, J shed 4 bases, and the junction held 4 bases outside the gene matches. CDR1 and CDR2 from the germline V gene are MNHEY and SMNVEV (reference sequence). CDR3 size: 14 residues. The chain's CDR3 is CASSLGGDSYGYTF. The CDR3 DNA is TGTGCCAGCAGTTTAGGCGGGGACAGCTATGGCTACACCTTC.

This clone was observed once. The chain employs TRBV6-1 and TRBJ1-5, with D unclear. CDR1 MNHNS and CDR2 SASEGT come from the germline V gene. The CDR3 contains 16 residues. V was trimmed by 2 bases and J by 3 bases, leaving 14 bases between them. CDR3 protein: CASSEYGRQYNQPQHF. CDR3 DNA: TGTGCCAGCAGTGAATACGGGAGGCAATACAATCAGCCCCAGCATTTT.

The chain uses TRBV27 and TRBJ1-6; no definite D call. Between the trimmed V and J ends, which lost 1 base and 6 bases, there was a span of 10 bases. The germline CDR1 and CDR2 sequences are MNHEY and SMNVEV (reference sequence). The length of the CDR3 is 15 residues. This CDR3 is CASSLLASGNSPLHF. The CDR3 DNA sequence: TGTGCCAGCAGTTTATTGGCCAGTGGTAATTCACCCCTCCACTTT.

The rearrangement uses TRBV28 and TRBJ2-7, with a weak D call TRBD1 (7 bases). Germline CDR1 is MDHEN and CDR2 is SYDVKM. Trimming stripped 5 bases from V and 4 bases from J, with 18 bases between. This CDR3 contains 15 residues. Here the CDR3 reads CASSIHRGGGYEQYF. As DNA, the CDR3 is TGTGCCAGCAGTATTCACAGGGGAGGTGGATACGAGCAGTACTTC.

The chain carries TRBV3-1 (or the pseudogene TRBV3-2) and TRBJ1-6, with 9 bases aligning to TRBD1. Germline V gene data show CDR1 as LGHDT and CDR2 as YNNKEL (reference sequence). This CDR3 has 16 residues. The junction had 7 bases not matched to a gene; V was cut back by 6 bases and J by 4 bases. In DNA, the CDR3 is TGTGCCAGCAGTGGACAGGGGCGGTGGTATAATTCACCCCTCCACTTT. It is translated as CASSGQGRWYNSPLHF.

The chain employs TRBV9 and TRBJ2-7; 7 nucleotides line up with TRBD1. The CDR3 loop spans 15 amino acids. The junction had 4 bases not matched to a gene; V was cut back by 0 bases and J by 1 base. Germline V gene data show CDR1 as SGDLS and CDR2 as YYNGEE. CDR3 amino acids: CASSVAGTASYEQYF. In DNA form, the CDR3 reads TGTGCCAGCAGCGTAGCCGGGACAGCTTCCTACGAGCAGTACTTC.

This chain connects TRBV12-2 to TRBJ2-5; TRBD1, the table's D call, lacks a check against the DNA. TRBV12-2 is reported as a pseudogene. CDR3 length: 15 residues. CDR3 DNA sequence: TGTGCAAGTCGCTTAGGAGGCAGGGCACAAGAGACCCAGTACTTC. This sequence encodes CASRLGGRAQETQYF.

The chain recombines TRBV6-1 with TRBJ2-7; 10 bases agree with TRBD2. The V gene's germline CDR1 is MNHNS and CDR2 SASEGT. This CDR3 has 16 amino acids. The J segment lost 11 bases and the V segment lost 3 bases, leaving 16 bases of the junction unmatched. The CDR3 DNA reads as TGTGCCAGCAGTGAGATCCGGACTAGCGGCCTTGGGGTGGAGTACTTC. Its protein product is CASSEIRTSGLGVEYF.

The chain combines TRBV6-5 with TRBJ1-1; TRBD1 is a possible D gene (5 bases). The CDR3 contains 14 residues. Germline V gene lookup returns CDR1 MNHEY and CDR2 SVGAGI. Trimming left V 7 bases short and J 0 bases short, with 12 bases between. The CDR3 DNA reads TGTGCCAGCAACCATGACAGCATGAACACTGAAGCTTTCTTT. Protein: CASNHDSMNTEAFF.

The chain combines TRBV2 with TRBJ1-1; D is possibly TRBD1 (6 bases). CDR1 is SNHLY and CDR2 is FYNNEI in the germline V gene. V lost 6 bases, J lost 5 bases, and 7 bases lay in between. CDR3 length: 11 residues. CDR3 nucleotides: TGTGCCAGCAGGAGGGGGACTGAAGCTTTCTTT. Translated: CASRRGTEAFF.

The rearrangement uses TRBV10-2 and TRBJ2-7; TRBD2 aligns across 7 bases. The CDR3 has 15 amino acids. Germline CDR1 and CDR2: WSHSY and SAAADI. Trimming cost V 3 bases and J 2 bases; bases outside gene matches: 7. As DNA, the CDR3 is TGCGCCAGCAGTGACCGGGGGGTAGGCCCCTACGAGCAGTACTTC. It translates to CASSDRGVGPYEQYF.

The CDR3, as DNA: TGTGCCAGCAGGGAGGGGTGGGAGACCCAGTACTTC. The encoded protein is CASREGWETQYF. This chain links TRBV3-1 (or the pseudogene TRBV3-2) with TRBJ2-5; perhaps TRBD2 as D (6 bases). Germline-derived CDR1 and CDR2 are LGHDT and YNNKEL (reference sequence). The CDR3 is 12 residues long. V was pared by 6 bases and J by 5 bases, with 10 bases between.

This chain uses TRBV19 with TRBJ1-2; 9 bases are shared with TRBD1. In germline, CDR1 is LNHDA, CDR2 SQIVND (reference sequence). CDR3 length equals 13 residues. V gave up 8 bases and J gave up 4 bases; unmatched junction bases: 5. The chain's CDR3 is CASVQGAFYGYTF. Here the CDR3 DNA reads TGTGCCAGTGTACAGGGGGCTTTCTATGGCTACACCTTC.

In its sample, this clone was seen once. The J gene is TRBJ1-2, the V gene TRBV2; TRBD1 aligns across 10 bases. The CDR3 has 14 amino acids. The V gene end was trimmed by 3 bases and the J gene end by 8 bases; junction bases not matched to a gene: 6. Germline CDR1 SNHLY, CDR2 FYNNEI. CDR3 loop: CASSERQGADGYTF. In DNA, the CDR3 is TGTGCCAGCAGTGAGCGACAGGGGGCAGACGGCTACACCTTC.

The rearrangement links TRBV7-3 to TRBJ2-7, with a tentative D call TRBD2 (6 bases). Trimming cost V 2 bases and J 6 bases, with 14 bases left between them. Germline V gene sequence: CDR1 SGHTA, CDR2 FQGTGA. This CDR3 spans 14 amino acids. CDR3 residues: CASSLDGRWGEQYF. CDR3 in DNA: TGTGCCAGCAGCTTAGACGGGAGATGGGGCGAGCAGTACTTC.

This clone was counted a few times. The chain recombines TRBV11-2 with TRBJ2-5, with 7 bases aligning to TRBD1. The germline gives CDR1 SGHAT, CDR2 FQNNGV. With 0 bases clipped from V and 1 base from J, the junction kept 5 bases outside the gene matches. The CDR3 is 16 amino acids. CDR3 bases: TGTGCCAGCAGCTTAGATCTAGACAGGGCCCAAGAGACCCAGTACTTC. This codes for CASSLDLDRAQETQYF. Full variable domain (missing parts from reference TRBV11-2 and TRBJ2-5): EAGVAQSPRYKIIEKRQSVAFWCNPISGHATLYWYQQILGQGPKLLIQFQNNGVVDDSQLPKDRFSAERLKGVDSTLKIQPAKLEDSAVYLCASSLDLDRAQETQYFGPGTRLLVL.

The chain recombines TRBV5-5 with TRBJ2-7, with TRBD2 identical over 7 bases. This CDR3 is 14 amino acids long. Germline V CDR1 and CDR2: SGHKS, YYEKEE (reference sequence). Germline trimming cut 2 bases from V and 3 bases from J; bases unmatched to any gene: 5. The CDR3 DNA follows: TGTGCCAGCAGCTTTGGGGCGGGGGACTACGAGCAGTACTTC. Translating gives CASSFGAGDYEQYF.

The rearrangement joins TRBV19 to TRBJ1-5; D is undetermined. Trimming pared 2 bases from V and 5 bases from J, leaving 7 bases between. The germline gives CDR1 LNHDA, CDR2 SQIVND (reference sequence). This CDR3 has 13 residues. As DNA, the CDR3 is TGTGCCAGTAGTATAACACCCTATCAGCCCCAGCATTTT. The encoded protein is CASSITPYQPQHF.

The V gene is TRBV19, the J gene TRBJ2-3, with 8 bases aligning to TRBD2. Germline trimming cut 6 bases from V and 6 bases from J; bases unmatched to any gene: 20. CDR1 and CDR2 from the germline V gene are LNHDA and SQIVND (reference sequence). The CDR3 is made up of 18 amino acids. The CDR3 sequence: CASSKKKSGGSSFDTQYF. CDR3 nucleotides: TGTGCCAGTAGCAAGAAAAAGAGCGGGGGTTCTTCCTTCGATACGCAGTATTTT.

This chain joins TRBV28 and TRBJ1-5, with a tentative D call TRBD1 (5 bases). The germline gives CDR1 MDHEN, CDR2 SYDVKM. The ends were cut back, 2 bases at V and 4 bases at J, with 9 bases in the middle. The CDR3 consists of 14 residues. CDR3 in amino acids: CASSLVQVNQPQHF. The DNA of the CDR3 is TGTGCCAGCAGTTTAGTACAGGTTAATCAGCCCCAGCATTTT.